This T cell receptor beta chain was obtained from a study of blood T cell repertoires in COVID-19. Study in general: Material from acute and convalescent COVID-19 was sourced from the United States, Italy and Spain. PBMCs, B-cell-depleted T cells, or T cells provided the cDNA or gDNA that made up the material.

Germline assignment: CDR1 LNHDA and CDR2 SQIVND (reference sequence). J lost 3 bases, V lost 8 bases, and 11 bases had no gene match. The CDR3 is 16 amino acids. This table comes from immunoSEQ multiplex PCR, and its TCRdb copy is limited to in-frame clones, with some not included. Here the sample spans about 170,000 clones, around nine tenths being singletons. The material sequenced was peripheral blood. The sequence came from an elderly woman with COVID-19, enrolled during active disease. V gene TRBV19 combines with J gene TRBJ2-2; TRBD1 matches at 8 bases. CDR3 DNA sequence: TGTGCCAGTTCTTTACCAACAGGGGGATACACCGGGGAGCTGTTTTTT. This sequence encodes CASSLPTGGYTGELFF.